This TCR beta chain was identified in a study of T cells after yellow fever vaccination. Study findings and constraints: Subsequent to the booster, the majority of primary-vaccination clones reappeared (about 97% CD4, around 90% CD8).

The table lists this clonotype with many counts. Its antigen remains unidentified. V was cut by 0 bases and J by 2 bases, with 16 bases left in between. Germline V CDR1 and CDR2: LGHNA, YNFKEQ. This CDR3 contains 18 residues. UMIs and a universal primer site were added when TCR cDNA was made by 5'RACE template switching. TCRdb re-called the 5' RACE reads through MiXCR, storing one row per CDR3 protein. This table holds 250,000 to 400,000 distinct CDR3 sequences, 3.5% to 4.5% found once. The source is a man between 18 and 29 years old who received the YFV17D yellow fever vaccine. The specimen comprised PBMCs, sampled 15 days after the yellow fever booster vaccination. The chain uses TRBV4-2 and TRBJ2-2; no firm D call. In nucleotides, the CDR3 is TGTGCCAGCAGCCAAGATTATAGGTTTCCAATCAACACCGGGGAGCTGTTTTTT. Translated, it gives CASSQDYRFPINTGELFF.